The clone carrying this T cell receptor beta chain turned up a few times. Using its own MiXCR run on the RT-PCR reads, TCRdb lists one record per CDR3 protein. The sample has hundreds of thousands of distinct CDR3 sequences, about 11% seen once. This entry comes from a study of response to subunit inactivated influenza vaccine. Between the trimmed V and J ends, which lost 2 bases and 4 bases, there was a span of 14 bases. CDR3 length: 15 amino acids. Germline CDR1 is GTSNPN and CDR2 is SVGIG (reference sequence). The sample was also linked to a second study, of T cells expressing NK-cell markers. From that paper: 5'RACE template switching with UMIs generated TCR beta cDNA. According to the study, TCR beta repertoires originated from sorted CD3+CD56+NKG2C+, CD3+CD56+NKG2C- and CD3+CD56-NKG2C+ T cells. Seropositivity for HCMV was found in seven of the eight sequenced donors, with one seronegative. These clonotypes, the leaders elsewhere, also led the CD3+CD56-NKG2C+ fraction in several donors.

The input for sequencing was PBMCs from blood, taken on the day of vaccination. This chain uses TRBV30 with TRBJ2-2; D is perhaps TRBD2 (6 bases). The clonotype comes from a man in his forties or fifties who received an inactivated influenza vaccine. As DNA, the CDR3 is TGTGCCTGGAGTTTACTTAAGGGAGGCACCGGGGAGCTGTTTTTT. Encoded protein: CAWSLLKGGTGELFF.